This T cell receptor (beta chain) was sequenced for a study of identical twins. Regarding the study as a whole: Weaker excess sharing between twins was seen in beta out-of-frame sequences.

Germline V gene sequence: CDR1 SGHRS, CDR2 YFSETQ. V lost 5 bases and J lost 3, with 6 bases in between. The CDR3 is 13 residues long. On this clonotype: Its antigen remains unknown.

TCRdb reanalysed the 5' RACE reads using MiXCR and keeps one entry per CDR3 protein. The sample carries hundreds of thousands of distinct CDR3 sequences, 21% recorded once. These same data were also listed under a study on T cells expressing NK-cell markers. That investigation notes: Cells sorted as CD3+CD56+NKG2C+, CD3+CD56+NKG2C- and CD3+CD56-NKG2C+ T cells supplied the TCR beta repertoires. NKG2C+ dominant clonotype frequencies in about 6 donors were roughly 1.0-7.5% of CD8+ T cells. Topping the CD3+CD56-NKG2C+ fraction as well were these clonotypes, in a handful of donors.

The sequence was collected from a woman between 18 and 29 years old in good health. The chain uses TRBV5-1 and TRBJ2-6, with no clear D. The material sequenced was PBMCs. DNA of the CDR3: TGCGCCAGCAGTCCGTTTGGGGCCAACGTCCTGACTTTC. It specifies CASSPFGANVLTF.